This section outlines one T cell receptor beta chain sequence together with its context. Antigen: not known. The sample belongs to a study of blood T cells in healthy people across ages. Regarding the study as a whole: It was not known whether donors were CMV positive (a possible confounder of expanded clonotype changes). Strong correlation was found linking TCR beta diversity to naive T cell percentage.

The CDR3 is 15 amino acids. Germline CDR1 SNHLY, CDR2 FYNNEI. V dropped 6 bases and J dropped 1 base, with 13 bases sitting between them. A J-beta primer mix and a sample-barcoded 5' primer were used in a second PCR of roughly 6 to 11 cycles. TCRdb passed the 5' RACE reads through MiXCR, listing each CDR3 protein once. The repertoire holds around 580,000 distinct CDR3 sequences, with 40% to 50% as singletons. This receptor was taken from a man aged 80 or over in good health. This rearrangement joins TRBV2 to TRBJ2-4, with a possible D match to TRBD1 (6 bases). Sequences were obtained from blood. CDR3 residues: CASRETGPAKNIQYF. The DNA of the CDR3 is TGTGCCAGCAGAGAGACAGGCCCGGCCAAAAACATTCAGTACTTC.